This is a list of T cell receptor beta chains from one sample in a study of T cells in Graves' hyperthyroidism and ophthalmopathy. TCRdb analysed the multiplex PCR reads with MiXCR anew, one entry per CDR3 protein. The sample records hundreds of thousands of distinct CDR3 sequences, 13% being singletons. What was sequenced was blood. The receptors were sampled from a woman aged 18-35 years with Graves' hyperthyroidism. The conserved cysteine and the conserved F or W are not part of the CDR3 here. Each record gives: clone size, CDR3 length, V gene, CDR3 protein. A clone size is listed for some rows: how often the clone was seen (once, few, many), or a class if it is expanded.

>NA|14|TRBV19
ASSVSGGGTYNEQF
>many|11|TRBV27
ASSPWGGNTIY
>NA|14|TRBV19
ASSMGPRSSTDTQY
>few|16|TRBV20-1
SAPPGLAGASHFNEQF
>few|10|TRBV6-2/TRBV6-3
ASSYSPGELF
>many|13|TRBV3-1
ASSPFWGDQETQY
>many|12|TRBV28
ASSFPDRDTEAF
>many|11|TRBV13
ASSLGGLDGYT
>many|14|TRBV28
ASSLSWQGLGTEAF
>few|13|TRBV3-1
ASSQVVPPNSPLH
>many|11|TRBV28
ANQEAGANVLT
>many|12|TRBV14
ASSWDGDYYGYT
>many|14|TRBV20-1
SARSGTGWSGTEAF
>many|13|TRBV9
ASTRGGSPGDEQF
>many|11|TRBV3-1
ASSSYPADTQY
>many|16|TRBV10-3
AISKGTDGIVSNQPQH
>NA|13|TRBV5-1
ASSWGLATYNEQF
>NA|15|TRBV2
ASSLYGTGGNNEKLF
>many|13|TRBV5-5
ASSSAGSHQYTQY
>many|11|TRBV20-1
SAQLAVQETQY
>few|13|TRBV7-3
ASSLTGSPNEKLF
>many|13|TRBV15
ATSRGGGANTEAF
>many|16|TRBV2
ASRASTGQIATNEKLF
>many|12|TRBV12-3/TRBV12-4
ASSLGGSPYEQY
>many|13|TRBV13
ASSSSGTHTDTQY
>many|13|TRBV20-1
SFLPGTEINYGYT
>many|9|TRBV20-1
SARDGGELF
>many|12|TRBV5-1
ASSSGTEYNEQF
>NA|11|TRBV19
ASSISSNYGYT
>once|13|TRBV27
ASISRQASAGELF
>few|17|TRBV24-1
ATSGLPAKGGKYTGELF
>many|11|TRBV9
ASSTFRDGEQY
>many|13|TRBV6-1
ASSEMGGNQETQY
>many|16|TRBV2
ASSEVGLAGTNTGELF
>NA|12|TRBV10-3
AREGRWSYNEQF
>many|13|TRBV4-3
ASSSLSAGTTEAF
>many|13|TRBV7-2
ASSIPPSGSNEQY
>many|13|TRBV7-2
ASSQRTGGTGELF
>many|14|TRBV7-9
ASSSQGQATYNEQF
>many|13|TRBV28
ASSLSGLAGDEQF
>many|14|TRBV13
ASSLPSGKGYNEQF
>NA|15|TRBV20-1
SAKPSGTSGDFYEQY
>many|21|TRBV7-8
ASSPHIGGGLATPRGSYNEQF
>many|15|TRBV19
ASSPRTGGVKNSPLH
>many|10|TRBV29-1
SVEDSNYGYT
>many|12|TRBV3-1
ASSQVGPGSEQY
>few|14|TRBV20-1
SASPRLAGGEGTQY
>many|17|TRBV12-3/TRBV12-4
ASSFRRAGQAFTNQPQH
>many|10|TRBV7-3
ASGTAYNEQF
>few|14|TRBV3-1
ASSPQWTGAGNEQF
>many|11|TRBV7-9
ASSSPAGNEQF
>few|13|TRBV2
ASGSYGDMNTEAF
>NA|13|TRBV19
ASRTGGGRRDEQF
>many|12|TRBV7-2
ASSLMALNQPQH
>many|15|TRBV9
ASSVGGTARGFNEQF